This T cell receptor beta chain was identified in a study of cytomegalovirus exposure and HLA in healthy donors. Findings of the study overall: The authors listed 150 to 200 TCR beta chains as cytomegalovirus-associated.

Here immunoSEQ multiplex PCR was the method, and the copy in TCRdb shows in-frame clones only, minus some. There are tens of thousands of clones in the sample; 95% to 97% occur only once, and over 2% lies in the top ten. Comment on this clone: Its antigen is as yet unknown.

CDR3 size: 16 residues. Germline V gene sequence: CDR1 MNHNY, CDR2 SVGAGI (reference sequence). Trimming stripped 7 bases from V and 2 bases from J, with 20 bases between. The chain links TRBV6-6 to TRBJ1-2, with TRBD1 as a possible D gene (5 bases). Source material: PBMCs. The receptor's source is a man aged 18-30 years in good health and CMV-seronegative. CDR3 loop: CASNGRGEVENYGYTF. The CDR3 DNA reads TGTGCCAGCAACGGACGGGGGGAAGTTGAGAACTATGGCTACACCTTC.